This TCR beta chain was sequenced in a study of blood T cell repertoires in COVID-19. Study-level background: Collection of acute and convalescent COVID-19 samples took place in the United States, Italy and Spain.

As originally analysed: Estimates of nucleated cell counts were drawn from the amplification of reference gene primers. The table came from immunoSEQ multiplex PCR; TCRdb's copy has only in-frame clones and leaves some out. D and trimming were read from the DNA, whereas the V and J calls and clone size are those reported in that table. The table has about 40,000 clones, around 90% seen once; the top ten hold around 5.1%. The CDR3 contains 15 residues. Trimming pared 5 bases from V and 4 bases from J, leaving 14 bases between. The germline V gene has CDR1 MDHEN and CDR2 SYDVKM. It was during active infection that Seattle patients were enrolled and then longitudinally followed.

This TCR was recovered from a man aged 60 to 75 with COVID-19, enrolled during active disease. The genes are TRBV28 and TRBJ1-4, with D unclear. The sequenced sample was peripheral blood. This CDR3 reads CASSPHSGGNEKLFF. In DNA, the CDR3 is TGTGCCAGCAGTCCCCACAGTGGAGGTAATGAAAAACTGTTTTTT.